This is a list of T cell receptor beta chains from one sample in a study of blood T cell repertoires in COVID-19. The data were produced by immunoSEQ multiplex PCR, yet TCRdb's version contains in-frame clones alone and is incomplete. The sample carries around 100,000 clones, approximately 90% recorded once. Sequenced material: peripheral blood. These receptors all come from a man aged 50-59 years with acute or convalescent COVID-19. Each CDR3 is given with its conserved first and last residue. The order of the fields is CDR3 DNA, CDR3 protein, D gene, clone size, J gene, CDR3 length, V gene. A D gene is named only where the DNA matches it firmly. The size entry is marked missing in some rows and otherwise reads once, few, many or a size class.

CDR3nt: TGTGCCAGCAGCTTAGGTGGGACAGGAGCCTACGAGCAGTACTTC
CDR3aa: CASSLGGTGAYEQYF
d_gene: TRBD1
abundance: .
j_gene: TRBJ2-7
len: 15
v_gene: TRBV11-3

CDR3nt: TGTGCCAGCAGTTACTCGAGCGGATACACCGGGGAGCTGTTTTTT
CDR3aa: CASSYSSGYTGELFF
d_gene: .
abundance: .
j_gene: TRBJ2-2
len: 15
v_gene: TRBV6-5

CDR3nt: TGTGCCAGCAGTAGCGGGAGACTTCAAGAGCAGTTCTTC
CDR3aa: CASSSGRLQEQFF
d_gene: TRBD2
abundance: .
j_gene: TRBJ2-1
len: 13
v_gene: TRBV6-5

CDR3nt: TGTGCCTGGAGTCGAGGGAGGACTAGCGGGAGTAGGTACGAGCAGTACTTC
CDR3aa: CAWSRGRTSGSRYEQYF
d_gene: TRBD2
abundance: .
j_gene: TRBJ2-7
len: 17
v_gene: TRBV30

CDR3nt: TGCGCCAGCAGCCAAGTCCCGGGGTACGAGCAGTACTTC
CDR3aa: CASSQVPGYEQYF
d_gene: .
abundance: .
j_gene: TRBJ2-7
len: 13
v_gene: TRBV4-3

CDR3nt: TGTGCCAGCAGCCTACGACCGACAGGGATGGCTGAAGCTTTCTTT
CDR3aa: CASSLRPTGMAEAFF
d_gene: TRBD1
abundance: .
j_gene: TRBJ1-1
len: 15
v_gene: TRBV7-9

CDR3nt: TGTGCCAGCAGCTCCGGGACTAGCGGGAGATTAGAGACCCAGTACTTC
CDR3aa: CASSSGTSGRLETQYF
d_gene: TRBD2
abundance: once
j_gene: TRBJ2-5
len: 16
v_gene: TRBV5-4

CDR3nt: TGCGCCAGCAGCCAAGCCGGGACAGGGGGCGCAGGGTGGGAAAAACTGTTTTTT
CDR3aa: CASSQAGTGGAGWEKLFF
d_gene: TRBD1
abundance: .
j_gene: TRBJ1-4
len: 18
v_gene: TRBV4-3

CDR3nt: TGTGCCAGCAGCTCCAGCGGGTCGTCCTACGAGCAGTACTTC
CDR3aa: CASSSSGSSYEQYF
d_gene: .
abundance: .
j_gene: TRBJ2-7
len: 14
v_gene: TRBV7-2

CDR3nt: TGTGCCAGCAGCTTAGATCCTGCGGGAGACCACGAGCAGTACTTC
CDR3aa: CASSLDPAGDHEQYF
d_gene: TRBD2
abundance: .
j_gene: TRBJ2-7
len: 15
v_gene: TRBV11-3

CDR3nt: TGTGCCAGCAGCCAAGATCCGGGGGAGTCTGTCTACGAGCAGTACTTC
CDR3aa: CASSQDPGESVYEQYF
d_gene: .
abundance: .
j_gene: TRBJ2-7
len: 16
v_gene: TRBV4-2

CDR3nt: TGTGCCATCAGTGAGGGAAAAGGGGTAACCTATGGCTACACCTTC
CDR3aa: CAISEGKGVTYGYTF
d_gene: .
abundance: .
j_gene: TRBJ1-2
len: 15
v_gene: TRBV10-3

CDR3nt: TGTGCCAGCAGCTTAAGGACTAGCGACTACAATGAGCAGTTCTTC
CDR3aa: CASSLRTSDYNEQFF
d_gene: TRBD2
abundance: .
j_gene: TRBJ2-1
len: 15
v_gene: TRBV7-8

CDR3nt: TGTGCCAGCAGCTTGGGCCTAGCGGGCGGCACCGGGGAGCTGTTTTTT
CDR3aa: CASSLGLAGGTGELFF
d_gene: TRBD2
abundance: .
j_gene: TRBJ2-2
len: 16
v_gene: TRBV5-8

CDR3nt: TGTGCCAGCAGCGTAGCGAAGGAGGCTAACTATGGCTACACCTTC
CDR3aa: CASSVAKEANYGYTF
d_gene: .
abundance: .
j_gene: TRBJ1-2
len: 15
v_gene: TRBV9

CDR3nt: TGTGCCAGCTCACCACTAGCGGGAGGTGTAACAGATACGCAGTATTTT
CDR3aa: CASSPLAGGVTDTQYF
d_gene: TRBD2
abundance: .
j_gene: TRBJ2-3
len: 16
v_gene: TRBV18

CDR3nt: TGCGCCAGCAGCCAAGACCTCGGGACTGAAGCTTTCTTT
CDR3aa: CASSQDLGTEAFF
d_gene: .
abundance: .
j_gene: TRBJ1-1
len: 13
v_gene: TRBV4-3

CDR3nt: TGTGCCTGGACACAGGTGCCTCAAGAGACCCAGTACTTC
CDR3aa: CAWTQVPQETQYF
d_gene: .
abundance: .
j_gene: TRBJ2-5
len: 13
v_gene: TRBV30

CDR3nt: TGCGCCAGCACTTCTCGCGGGACGAACACCGGGGAGCTGTTTTTT
CDR3aa: CASTSRGTNTGELFF
d_gene: .
abundance: .
j_gene: TRBJ2-2
len: 15
v_gene: TRBV5-1

CDR3nt: TGTGCCAGCAGCTTCTCGGCCCGGACAGGGGCATCAGAGACCCAGTACTTC
CDR3aa: CASSFSARTGASETQYF
d_gene: TRBD1
abundance: .
j_gene: TRBJ2-5
len: 17
v_gene: TRBV9

CDR3nt: TGTGCCAGCAGTTTCGTGGGCGGGAGACCCTACAATGAGCAGTTCTTC
CDR3aa: CASSFVGGRPYNEQFF
d_gene: TRBD2
abundance: .
j_gene: TRBJ2-1
len: 16
v_gene: TRBV27

CDR3nt: TGTGCCAGTAGTATGGGGTATGGGCTAGCGGGGGGGGCAATAGGCAATGAGCAGTTCTTC
CDR3aa: CASSMGYGLAGGAIGNEQFF
d_gene: TRBD2
abundance: .
j_gene: TRBJ2-1
len: 20
v_gene: TRBV19

CDR3nt: TGCGCCAGCAGTTTAGGACAAGAAAGCTCCTACGAGCAGTACTTC
CDR3aa: CASSLGQESSYEQYF
d_gene: .
abundance: .
j_gene: TRBJ2-7
len: 15
v_gene: TRBV4-1

CDR3nt: TGTGCCTGGGGACTAGCGGGGGGTGGTGAGCAGTTCTTC
CDR3aa: CAWGLAGGGEQFF
d_gene: TRBD2
abundance: .
j_gene: TRBJ2-1
len: 13
v_gene: TRBV30

CDR3nt: TGTGCCAGCAGTTCGGTGACAGGGCTCGACGAGCAGTACTTC
CDR3aa: CASSSVTGLDEQYF
d_gene: TRBD1
abundance: .
j_gene: TRBJ2-7
len: 14
v_gene: TRBV27

CDR3nt: TGTGCCAGCAGTTACAGGGAGGAGCAGCCCCAGCATTTT
CDR3aa: CASSYREEQPQHF
d_gene: .
abundance: .
j_gene: TRBJ1-5
len: 13
v_gene: TRBV6-5

CDR3nt: TGTGCCAGTAGTCCGGCGGGGGGACAGGGCCACGAGCAGTACTTC
CDR3aa: CASSPAGGQGHEQYF
d_gene: .
abundance: .
j_gene: TRBJ2-7
len: 15
v_gene: TRBV19

CDR3nt: TGTGCCATCAGTGAGAGCCCTCAGAGGAACGAGCAGTACTTC
CDR3aa: CAISESPQRNEQYF
d_gene: .
abundance: .
j_gene: TRBJ2-7
len: 14
v_gene: TRBV10-3